This T cell receptor (beta chain) was identified in a study of blood T cell repertoires in COVID-19. About the research overall: PBMCs, B-cell-depleted T cells, or T cells provided the cDNA or gDNA that made up the material.

Germline CDR1 and CDR2: KGHSH and LQKENI. V was cut by 4 bases and J by 7 bases, with 10 bases left in between. The CDR3 covers 13 residues. The protocol was immunoSEQ multiplex PCR, while the TCRdb copy is restricted to in-frame clones and leaves out a portion. The profile shows some 170,000 clones, roughly 86% of them singletons. The material sequenced was peripheral blood. This receptor was taken from a woman aged 45-59 years with acute or convalescent COVID-19. The rearrangement uses TRBV18 and TRBJ1-4; D possibly corresponds to TRBD1 (6 bases). The CDR3 loop is CASSRGGGEKLFF. The CDR3 coding sequence is TGTGCCAGCTCACGCGGGGGCGGTGAAAAACTGTTTTTT.